What follows describes a single TCR beta chain. Assay: immunoSEQ multiplex PCR; the TCRdb copy retains only in-frame clones and omits some. The sample yields over 130,000 clones, roughly 85% seen once. This record belongs to a study of blood T cell repertoires in COVID-19. The germline V gene has CDR1 MNHEY and CDR2 SMNVEV (reference sequence). With 6 bases removed from V and 3 bases from J, the gap between germline ends came to 18 bases. The CDR3 spans 15 residues. The sequence derives from a man aged 45-60 years with acute or convalescent COVID-19. The chain has TRBV27 and TRBJ2-7; D might be TRBD1 (6 bases). Material: peripheral blood. The CDR3 DNA reads TGTGCCAGCAGACGTCGGACAGAGTGGGACTACGAGCAGTACTTC. It codes for CASRRRTEWDYEQYF.